This T cell receptor (beta chain) was sequenced during a study of spatial heterogeneity in lung cancer. TCRdb processed the 5' RACE reads anew with MiXCR; each CDR3 protein has one entry. The top ten clones hold 20% to 25% of a sample with around 9,300 distinct CDR3 sequences, less than 6% of them seen once. Overall study results and limits: One measure, the expanded intratumoral alpha and beta TCR count, tracked tumor mutation counts.

This clonotype occurred many times. Its antigen remains unidentified. CDR3 length: 14 residues. V was clipped by 1 base and J by 8 bases; unmatched bases: 2. The time point here: sample taken at primary tumor resection. This specimen was lung tumor tissue, taken at surgery. This chain joins TRBV12-3 or TRBV12-4 and TRBJ1-6; 7 bases match TRBD1. The clonotype comes from a female donor with early-stage non-small cell lung cancer. The DNA for the CDR3 is TGTGCCAGCAGTTTAGACAGGGGACATTCACCCCTCCACTTT. Translation gives CASSLDRGHSPLHF.